These T cell receptor beta chains were read from a single sample in a study of cytomegalovirus exposure and HLA in healthy donors. Some clones are missing from TCRdb's copy, which holds only in-frame ones; the method was immunoSEQ multiplex PCR. The sample has about 350,000 clones, 75% to 90% seen once. Sequencing was done on a sample of PBMCs. These receptors were collected from a woman in her twenties or thirties in good health and CMV-seropositive. Both conserved end residues are part of each CDR3. D genes are given only for firm matches. Clone size is stated in some rows and not others, as once, few, many or a class when expanded.

v_gene: TRBV4-2; d_gene: TRBD2; abundance: -; j_gene: TRBJ2-7; CDR3aa: CASSQEVSLAGSYEQYF; CDR3nt: TGTGCCAGCAGCCAAGAGGTCTCTTTAGCGGGGTCCTACGAGCAGTACTTC
v_gene: TRBV7-9; d_gene: -; abundance: -; j_gene: TRBJ2-3; CDR3aa: CASSLATLDTQYF; CDR3nt: TGTGCCAGCAGCTTAGCAACCCTCGATACGCAGTATTTT
v_gene: TRBV7-3; d_gene: TRBD1; abundance: few; j_gene: TRBJ1-2; CDR3aa: CASSPGTGGYTF; CDR3nt: TGTGCCAGCAGCCCCGGGACAGGGGGCTACACCTTC
v_gene: TRBV7-2; d_gene: -; abundance: -; j_gene: TRBJ2-2; CDR3aa: CASSLYMDTGELFF; CDR3nt: TGTGCCAGCAGCTTATACATGGACACCGGGGAGCTGTTTTTT
v_gene: TRBV5-1; d_gene: -; abundance: -; j_gene: TRBJ1-1; CDR3aa: CASSLALGENSYAFF; CDR3nt: TGCGCCAGCAGCTTGGCCTTGGGAGAGAACTCCTACGCTTTCTTT
v_gene: TRBV5-1; d_gene: TRBD1; abundance: -; j_gene: TRBJ2-7; CDR3aa: CASRQDRGPSYEQYF; CDR3nt: TGCGCCAGCAGGCAGGACAGGGGACCATCCTACGAGCAGTACTTC
v_gene: TRBV10-3; d_gene: -; abundance: -; j_gene: TRBJ1-2; CDR3aa: CAIGETGGGEGYTF; CDR3nt: TGTGCCATCGGAGAAACAGGAGGGGGTGAAGGCTACACCTTC
v_gene: TRBV27; d_gene: -; abundance: few; j_gene: TRBJ1-2; CDR3aa: CASSLQGYTMDYTF; CDR3nt: TGTGCCAGCAGTTTACAGGGCTACACTATGGACTACACCTTC
v_gene: TRBV15; d_gene: -; abundance: once; j_gene: TRBJ2-7; CDR3aa: CATSRGLAGDEQYF; CDR3nt: TGTGCCACCAGCAGAGGGCTAGCAGGCGACGAGCAGTACTTC
v_gene: TRBV6-6; d_gene: -; abundance: -; j_gene: TRBJ2-7; CDR3aa: CASSLLGPPTYEQYF; CDR3nt: TGTGCCAGCAGCCTACTAGGCCCCCCCACTTACGAGCAGTACTTC
v_gene: TRBV7-6; d_gene: TRBD2; abundance: -; j_gene: TRBJ2-3; CDR3aa: CASSLSGGDTQYF; CDR3nt: TGTGCCAGCAGCCTCAGCGGGGGAGATACGCAGTATTTT
v_gene: TRBV29-1; d_gene: -; abundance: few; j_gene: TRBJ2-1; CDR3aa: CSVDGTPVGNEQFF; CDR3nt: TGCAGCGTTGACGGGACTCCCGTGGGTAATGAGCAGTTCTTC
v_gene: TRBV7-2; d_gene: TRBD2; abundance: -; j_gene: TRBJ2-1; CDR3aa: CASSFGLAGNNEQFF; CDR3nt: TGTGCCAGCAGCTTCGGACTAGCGGGGAACAATGAGCAGTTCTTC
v_gene: TRBV7-3; d_gene: -; abundance: -; j_gene: TRBJ1-3; CDR3aa: CASSSAGDRNTIYF; CDR3nt: TGTGCCAGCAGCTCGGCAGGGGACAGAAACACCATATATTTT
v_gene: TRBV7-2; d_gene: -; abundance: -; j_gene: TRBJ2-2; CDR3aa: CASSFGLANTGELFF; CDR3nt: TGTGCCAGCAGCTTCGGGCTAGCAAACACCGGGGAGCTGTTTTTT
v_gene: TRBV5-1; d_gene: -; abundance: -; j_gene: TRBJ2-3; CDR3aa: CASKEEAPSTDTQYF; CDR3nt: TGCGCCAGCAAAGAAGAAGCGCCTAGCACAGATACGCAGTATTTT
v_gene: TRBV25-1; d_gene: TRBD1; abundance: -; j_gene: TRBJ1-4; CDR3aa: CASSGPGQGGGKLFF; CDR3nt: TGTGCCAGCAGTGGTCCGGGACAGGGGGGAGGAAAACTGTTTTTT
v_gene: TRBV5-1; d_gene: TRBD2; abundance: -; j_gene: TRBJ2-5; CDR3aa: CASRRPGLAGEKETQYF; CDR3nt: TGCGCCAGCAGACGGCCGGGACTAGCGGGGGAAAAGGAGACCCAGTACTTC
v_gene: TRBV27; d_gene: -; abundance: once; j_gene: TRBJ1-4; CDR3aa: CASSLSHSGGLNEKLFF; CDR3nt: TGTGCCAGCAGTTTATCGCATAGCGGGGGTCTAAATGAAAAACTGTTTTTT
v_gene: TRBV5-4; d_gene: -; abundance: -; j_gene: TRBJ2-2; CDR3aa: CASSTPGQGGTGELFF; CDR3nt: TGTGCCAGCAGCACACCCGGGCAGGGGGGCACCGGGGAGCTGTTTTTT
v_gene: TRBV27; d_gene: -; abundance: -; j_gene: TRBJ1-2; CDR3aa: CASSLRQNYGYTF; CDR3nt: TGTGCCAGCAGTTTGCGGCAGAATTATGGCTACACCTTC
v_gene: TRBV27; d_gene: TRBD2; abundance: once; j_gene: TRBJ2-5; CDR3aa: CASSFLLAGGVETQYF; CDR3nt: TGTGCCAGCAGTTTCTTACTAGCGGGAGGTGTAGAGACCCAGTACTTC
v_gene: TRBV11-2; d_gene: TRBD2; abundance: -; j_gene: TRBJ2-1; CDR3aa: CASSLISGRANNEQFF; CDR3nt: TGTGCCAGCAGCTTAATAAGCGGGAGGGCCAACAATGAGCAGTTCTTC
v_gene: TRBV28; d_gene: -; abundance: few; j_gene: TRBJ2-1; CDR3aa: CASSAGLYNEQFF; CDR3nt: TGTGCCAGCAGTGCGGGACTCTACAATGAGCAGTTCTTC
v_gene: TRBV28; d_gene: -; abundance: few; j_gene: TRBJ2-2; CDR3aa: CASSFVVAELFF; CDR3nt: TGTGCCAGCAGTTTCGTAGTCGCGGAGCTGTTTTTT
v_gene: TRBV6-5; d_gene: -; abundance: -; j_gene: TRBJ1-2; CDR3aa: CASRVSVDYGYTF; CDR3nt: TGTGCCAGCAGGGTCAGTGTTGACTATGGCTACACCTTC